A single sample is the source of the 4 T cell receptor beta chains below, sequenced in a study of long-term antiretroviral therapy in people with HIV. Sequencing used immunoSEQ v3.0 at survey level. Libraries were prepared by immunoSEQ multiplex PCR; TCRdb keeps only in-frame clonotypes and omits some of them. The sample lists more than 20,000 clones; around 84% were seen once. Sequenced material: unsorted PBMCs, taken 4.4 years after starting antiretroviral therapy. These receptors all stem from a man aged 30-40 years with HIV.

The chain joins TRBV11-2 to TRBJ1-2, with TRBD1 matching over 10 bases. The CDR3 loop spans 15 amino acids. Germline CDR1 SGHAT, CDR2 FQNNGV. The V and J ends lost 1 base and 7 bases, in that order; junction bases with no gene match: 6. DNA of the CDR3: TGTGCCAGCAGCTTAGGGCCGGGACAGGGGACTGGCTACACCTTC. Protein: CASSLGPGQGTGYTF.

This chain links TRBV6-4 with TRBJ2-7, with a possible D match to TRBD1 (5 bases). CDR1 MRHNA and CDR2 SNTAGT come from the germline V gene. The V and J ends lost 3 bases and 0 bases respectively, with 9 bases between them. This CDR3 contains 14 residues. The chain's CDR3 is CASSETVSSYEQYF. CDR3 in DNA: TGTGCCAGCAGTGAGACAGTTAGCTCCTACGAGCAGTACTTC.

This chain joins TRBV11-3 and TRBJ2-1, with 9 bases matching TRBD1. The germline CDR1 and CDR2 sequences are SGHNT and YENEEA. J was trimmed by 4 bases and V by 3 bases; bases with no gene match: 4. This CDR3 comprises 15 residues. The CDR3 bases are TGTGCCAGCAGCTTGGGACAGGGATGGTACAATGAGCAGTTCTTC. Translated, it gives CASSLGQGWYNEQFF.

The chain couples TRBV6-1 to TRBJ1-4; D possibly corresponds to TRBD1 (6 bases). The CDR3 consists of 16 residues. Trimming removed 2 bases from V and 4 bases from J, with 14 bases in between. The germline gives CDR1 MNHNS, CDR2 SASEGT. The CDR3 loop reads CASSENKDSYNEKLFF. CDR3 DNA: TGTGCCAGCAGTGAAAATAAGGACAGTTATAATGAAAAACTGTTTTTT.